These 21 T cell receptor beta chains came from one sample sequenced in a study of blood T cells in healthy people across ages. A second about 7 to 12 cycle PCR used barcoded and J-beta primers. TCRdb passed the 5' RACE reads through MiXCR, listing each CDR3 protein once. The table shows about 1,500,000 distinct CDR3 sequences, with 25% to 30% occurring only once. The sample comprised blood. These receptor sequences come from a woman between 25 and 40 years old in good health.

This clonotype came up many times. The V call is TRBV29-1, the J call TRBJ2-5; maybe TRBD1 (7 bases). Germline V gene data show CDR1 as SQVTM and CDR2 as ANQGSEA. The CDR3 is made up of 14 amino acids. Trimming cost V 3 bases and J 3 bases, with 14 bases left between them. Here the CDR3 reads CSVDSGRGEETQYF. The CDR3 nucleotides read TGCAGCGTTGATTCGGGCAGGGGGGAAGAGACCCAGTACTTC.

This clonotype showed up just a few times. This chain links TRBV7-2 with TRBJ1-1; TRBD1 might be the D (6 bases). Trimming removed 5 bases from V and 6 bases from J, with 16 bases in between. CDR3 size: 14 residues. Germline V gene sequence: CDR1 SGHTA, CDR2 FQGNSA. CDR3 nucleotides: TGTGCCAGCAGCCCCACACAGGGTAAGGCTGAAGCTTTCTTT. This sequence encodes CASSPTQGKAEAFF.

This chain joins TRBV20-1 and TRBJ2-7, with D possibly matching TRBD1 (6 bases). The CDR3 length is 14 residues. Trimming left V 5 bases short and J 4 bases short, with 18 bases between. CDR1 and CDR2 (germline): DFQATT, SNEGSKA (reference sequence). CDR3 amino acids: CSAVTGVEGYEQYF. The DNA of the CDR3 is TGCAGTGCTGTGACAGGTGTAGAGGGTTACGAGCAGTACTTC.

This chain uses TRBV20-1 with TRBJ2-1, with 11 bases that match TRBD1. Germline V lookup: CDR1 DFQATT, CDR2 SNEGSKA (reference sequence). CDR3 length equals 16 residues. The trim removed 3 bases at V and 7 bases at J, leaving 11 bases unmatched. CDR3 sequence (DNA): TGCAGTGCTAGCCTCCCCCCGGGACAGGGGGGGAATGAGCAGTTCTTC. The encoded protein is CSASLPPGQGGNEQFF.

This clonotype has just a few counts. The J gene is TRBJ2-2, the V gene TRBV28; D is unresolved. Trimming took 7 bases from V and 5 from J, leaving 11 bases between them. Germline V CDR1 and CDR2: MDHEN, SYDVKM. CDR3 length: 13 residues. The CDR3 spells CASTRSVTGELFF. CDR3 DNA sequence: TGTGCCAGCACCCGCAGTGTTACCGGGGAGCTGTTTTTT.

CDR3 nucleotides: TGCAGTGCTAGGTTCCAGGGGGCCTCGGGCTACACCTTC. This gives the protein CSARFQGASGYTF. V usage is TRBV20-1 and J usage is TRBJ1-2, with 8 bases identical to TRBD1. V lost 3 bases to trimming and J lost 8 bases; unmatched junction nucleotides: 8. Germline values: CDR1 DFQATT, CDR2 SNEGSKA (reference sequence). The CDR3 runs 13 residues.

The genes are TRBV20-1 and TRBJ1-5, with D tentatively TRBD1 (5 bases). Deletions cut 5 bases from V and 7 bases from J, with 15 bases between. Germline assignment: CDR1 DFQATT and CDR2 SNEGSKA (reference sequence). The CDR3 sequence is 13 residues long. CDR3 region: CSALYSGSQPQHF. The CDR3 coding sequence is TGCAGTGCTCTATACTCAGGGAGCCAGCCCCAGCATTTT.

For this clonotype: The junction departs from germline at one end; a sequencing error may be responsible. This rearrangement joins TRBV7-9 to TRBJ1-5, with D unclear. The CDR3 extends over 15 amino acids. CDR1 is SEHNR and CDR2 is FQNEAQ in the germline V gene (reference sequence). The CDR3 DNA reads as TGTGCCAGCAGCCTCGACGGCTTTAGCAGTCAGCCCCAGCATTTT. It translates to CASSLDGFSSQPQHF.

V usage is TRBV5-5 and J usage is TRBJ2-7; TRBD1 might be the D (6 bases). Germline loops: CDR1 SGHKS, CDR2 YYEKEE (reference sequence). The CDR3 sequence is 14 residues long. With 4 bases removed from V and 3 bases from J, the gap between germline ends came to 14 bases. The CDR3 protein is CASSPGHGLYEQYF. As DNA, the CDR3 is TGTGCCAGCAGCCCGGGACATGGGCTCTACGAGCAGTACTTC.

The rearrangement uses TRBV6-5 and TRBJ2-5; tentatively, D is TRBD2 (6 bases). Germline CDR1 MNHEY, CDR2 SVGAGI. CDR3 length: 13 amino acids. Trimming cost V 5 bases and J 5 bases, with 12 bases left between them. The CDR3 DNA reads TGTGCCAGCAGTCGGGACTTCGCCGAGACCCAGTACTTC. Its translation: CASSRDFAETQYF.

Only a few counts were recorded for this clonotype. The chain combines TRBV2 with TRBJ2-1; D perhaps matches TRBD2 (6 bases). V lost 11 bases and J 9 bases, leaving 26 bases between the germline ends. Germline loops: CDR1 SNHLY, CDR2 FYNNEI. This CDR3 region has 15 residues. The CDR3 protein is CAGQAGLSGHSEQFF. CDR3 DNA: TGTGCCGGCCAAGCAGGACTGAGCGGGCACAGTGAGCAGTTCTTC.

This clonotype was detected many times. CDR3 coding DNA: TGTGCCAGCAGCCCCCCGGGAGAAAACATTCAGTACTTC. It codes for CASSPPGENIQYF. The chain joins TRBV7-9 to TRBJ2-4, with D possibly TRBD2 on 6 matching bases. This CDR3 comprises 13 residues. Trimming stripped 5 bases from V and 5 bases from J, with 10 bases between. Germline V gene data show CDR1 as SEHNR and CDR2 as FQNEAQ (reference sequence).

The rearrangement links TRBV7-9 to TRBJ1-2; D unclear. CDR1 and CDR2 (germline): SEHNR, FQNEAQ (reference sequence). The length of the CDR3 is 15 residues. V shed 7 bases and J shed 0 bases, with 15 bases lying between them. The CDR3 DNA follows: TGTGCCAGCACTCGAACGGAGGCGCCTAACTATGGCTACACCTTC. It codes for CASTRTEAPNYGYTF.

This clonotype was picked up a small number of times. The genes are TRBV20-1 and TRBJ2-1, with TRBD2 matching over 9 bases. With V trimmed by 0 bases and J by 9 bases, 9 bases remained unmatched. Per the germline V gene, CDR1 is DFQATT and CDR2 is SNEGSKA (reference sequence). This CDR3 region has 15 residues. The CDR3 reads CSARDPASGIGEQFF. The CDR3 region has the DNA TGCAGTGCTAGAGATCCGGCTAGCGGGATAGGTGAGCAGTTCTTC.

This clonotype was seen repeatedly, ten times or more. The J gene is TRBJ1-2, the V gene TRBV7-2, with D unclear. Trimming cost V 5 bases and J 7 bases, with 17 bases left between them. Germline CDR1 reads SGHTA; CDR2 reads FQGNSA. This CDR3 is 14 amino acids long. CDR3 sequence: CASSPMFSGLGYTF. CDR3 nucleotides: TGTGCCAGCAGCCCGATGTTCAGCGGTCTTGGCTACACCTTC.

This chain links TRBV20-1 with TRBJ1-6; D gene uncertain. This CDR3 is built from 12 residues. Germline assignment: CDR1 DFQATT and CDR2 SNEGSKA (reference sequence). Trimming left V 3 bases short and J 7 bases short, with 7 bases between. The CDR3 here is CSARDWNSPLHF. Here the CDR3 DNA reads TGCAGTGCTAGGGACTGGAATTCACCCCTCCACTTT.

This clonotype showed up many times. The chain uses TRBV7-6 and TRBJ2-7; tentative D call: TRBD1 (5 bases). Trimming shortened V by 5 bases and J by 7 bases, and 15 bases separated the two germline ends. The length of the CDR3 is 13 residues. Germline assignment: CDR1 SGHVS and CDR2 FNYEAQ. CDR3 bases: TGTGCCAGCAGCCCCCAAGGGGATGGAGAGCAGTACTTC. Amino acid sequence: CASSPQGDGEQYF.

The V call is TRBV7-7, the J call TRBJ2-2, with TRBD1 matching 7 bases. The CDR3 runs to 15 residues. Trimming took 5 bases from V and 4 from J; bases not matched to a gene: 7. The germline gives CDR1 SSHAT, CDR2 FNYEAQ (reference sequence). The CDR3 DNA reads as TGTGCCAGCAGCCGAGGGACAGCCTTCACCGGGGAGCTGTTTTTT. It codes for CASSRGTAFTGELFF.

There are many counts of this clonotype. The V and J genes are TRBV7-9 and TRBJ1-2; unclear D gene. Trimming took off 5 bases at V and 4 bases at J, with 14 bases between the two ends. The CDR3 sequence is 14 residues long. From germline, CDR1 is SEHNR and CDR2 FQNEAQ (reference sequence). The CDR3 DNA reads as TGTGCCAGCAGCCGACGAGGGCTATCCTATGGCTACACCTTC. As protein: CASSRRGLSYGYTF.

This clonotype was recorded at least ten times. This chain joins TRBV6-2 or TRBV6-3 and TRBJ1-1; weak D call: TRBD1 (5 bases). V lost 6 bases and J lost 6, with 11 bases in between. The CDR3 extends over 12 amino acids. CDR1 and CDR2 from the germline V gene are MNHEY and SVGEGT. Here the CDR3 reads CASSSTGPEAFF. The CDR3 region has the DNA TGTGCCAGCAGCTCGACGGGGCCTGAAGCTTTCTTT.

This clonotype came up a few times. This chain links TRBV20-1 with TRBJ1-1; no clear D gene. CDR1 and CDR2 (germline): DFQATT, SNEGSKA (reference sequence). This CDR3 has 14 amino acids. Trimming stripped 3 bases from V and 1 base from J, with 12 bases between. CDR3: CSARDPQANTEAFF. CDR3 nucleotide sequence: TGCAGTGCTAGGGATCCGCAGGCGAACACTGAAGCTTTCTTT.